This note documents a single TCR beta chain sequence. Its antigen target is currently unknown. Per-base qualities were not stored, and no clone one base away is much larger. Using the deep immunoSEQ assay, multiplex PCR amplified TCR CDR3 regions from genomic DNA. Extracted genomic DNA from each cell subset was spread evenly across all wells of several immunoSEQ 96-well plates, with each plate serving as a replicate. For unsorted PBMC, each replicate PCR was loaded with about 280 ng genomic DNA, equivalent to roughly 31,000 T cell genomes. Unsorted PBMC genomic DNA was sequenced across ten immunoSEQ deep assay plates. Purified libraries were quantified with a Qubit 3.0 fluorometer, sized on a Bioanalyzer 2100, and re-quantified with the KAPA Library Quantification kit. Every immunoSEQ 96-well plate was sequenced on a dedicated single-read 150-cycle Illumina NextSeq 550 flow cell. The paper's processing steps were these. Because the immunoSEQ output held only junctional sequences and lacked quality scores, the filtering could not match the filtering applied to full-length reads. Sequences were annotated with PyIR, a Python wrapper for IgBLAST v1.9, and V/J genes and CDR3 were assigned using IMGT germline references. Any read was removed if the V/J assignment was weak (E-value above 1e-6), the CDR3 was missing, or the read contained stop codons, out-of-frame junctions, or ambiguous translated residues. A V3J clonotype was defined by an identical inferred V gene, J gene, and CDR3 amino acid sequence. The percentage overlap between two repertoires was calculated by dividing the number of shared unique clonotypes by the size of the smaller repertoire. Three approaches were used to assess repertoire richness: RTK rarefaction, the Chao1 estimator, and Recon v2.1 estimates of unobserved clonotypes. Entries here come from immuneACCESS through TCRdb and include only in-frame sequences with V and J called. Some clones fail to appear in such tables; in the studies checked, an unresolved V gene covers under half of the shortfall, and the cause of the remainder is unknown. V, J and clone size reflect that table, while D and trimming were determined from the DNA. In all, the sample holds fewer than 650,000 clones, and approximately 80% of those were seen once. The ten largest clones capture 10% to 15% of the sample.

Donors were healthy HIV-negative adults with no recently reported acute infections or vaccinations. Every donor was a Caucasian adult residing in Nashville, Tennessee, USA. In the unsorted samples, approximately 85 million PBMCs were counted, and genomic DNA was extracted using the QIAamp DNA Blood Mini kit. After blood collection by leukapheresis, PBMCs were isolated using Ficoll-Histopaque density gradient centrifugation and then cryopreserved in the vapor phase of liquid nitrogen. This record comes from a study of shared clonotypes between healthy human individuals (TCRdb year 2020). For the study in its entirety: A few men and two women, aged 18 to 49 years, made up the cohort. To estimate repertoire size and how much clonotype sharing occurs between individuals, the study deeply sequenced the blood TCR repertoires of several healthy adults. Leukapheresis yielded between about 0.94 and 8.9 billion PBMCs per donor. To increase sequencing depth and limit assay-specific biases, TCR repertoire library preparation and sequencing were carried out by different laboratories using diverse techniques.

General conclusions and limits of the study: Because the study included a small number of donors, the genetic and exposure-history diversity represented was limited. Pairwise subsampling indicated that sequencing depth was expected to affect the degree of clonotype sharing among donors. Sampling was limited to blood, and TCR repertoires in tissue likely differ from TCR repertoires in blood.

This clonotype was sampled from a woman between 40 and 55 years old in good health. Some clones in this sample may be carry-over from other donors' samples. Sequenced sample: PBMCs.

The CDR3 in this case is CASSLASSGNSYEQYF. The nucleotides read TGTGCCAGCAGCTTAGCTTCATCCGGGAACTCCTACGAGCAGTACTTC. The rearrangement combines TRBV7-6 with TRBJ2-7; TRBD2 is possibly the D segment (5 matching bases). V is clipped by 0 bases and J by 0 bases, and the sequence between their germline boundaries is 12 bases long. Taken from cysteine to phenylalanine, the CDR3 has 16 residues. Only CDR3 DNA is held: 48 bases, read in frame from base 1. CDR1 is given as SGHVS and CDR2 as FNYEAQ, both from the germline V gene. Full variable domain (CDR3 extended with the reference TRBV7-6 and TRBJ2-7 proteins): GAGVSQSPRYKVTKRGQDVALRCDPISGHVSLYWYRQALGQGPEFLTYFNYEAQQDKSGLPNDRFSAERPEGSISTLTIQRTEQRDSAMYRCASSLASSGNSYEQYFGPGTRLTVT.